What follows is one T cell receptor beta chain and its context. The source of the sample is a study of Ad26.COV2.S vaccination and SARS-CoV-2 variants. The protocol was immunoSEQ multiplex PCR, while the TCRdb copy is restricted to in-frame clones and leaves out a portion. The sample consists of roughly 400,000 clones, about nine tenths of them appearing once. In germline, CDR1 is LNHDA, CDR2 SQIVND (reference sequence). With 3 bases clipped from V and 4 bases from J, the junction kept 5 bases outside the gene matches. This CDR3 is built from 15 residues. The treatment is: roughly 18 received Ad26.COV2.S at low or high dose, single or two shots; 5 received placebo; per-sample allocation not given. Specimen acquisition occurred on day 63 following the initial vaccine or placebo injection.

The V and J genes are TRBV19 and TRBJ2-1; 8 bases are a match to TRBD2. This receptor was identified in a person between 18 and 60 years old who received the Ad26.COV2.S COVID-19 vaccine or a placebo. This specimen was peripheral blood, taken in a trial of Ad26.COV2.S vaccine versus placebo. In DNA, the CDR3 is TGTGCCAGTAGTATGAGGGCGGGGGGATACAATGAGCAGTTCTTC. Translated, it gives CASSMRAGGYNEQFF. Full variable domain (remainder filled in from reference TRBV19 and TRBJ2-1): DGGITQSPKYLFRKEGQNVTLSCEQNLNHDAMYWYRQDPGQGLRLIYYSQIVNDFQKGDIAEGYSVSREKKESFPLTVTSAQKNPTAFYLCASSMRAGGYNEQFFGPGTRLTVL.